The clone carrying this TCR beta chain was recorded only once. Its specificity is not known. The data were obtained in a study of T cell responses to AZD1222 COVID-19 vaccine. The data were produced by immunoSEQ multiplex PCR, yet TCRdb's version contains in-frame clones alone and is incomplete. The sample holds 160,000 or so clones, approximately 94% seen once. General observations from the study: Samples come after the peak T cell response, not at day 14. Along spike, vaccine-associated CD4 TCRs were found throughout, with dominance at 160-218 and 743-854. Females outnumbered males among donors, who were mostly white British; clonal diversity was possibly underestimated.

This CDR3 has 16 amino acids. V trimming: 6 bases; J trimming: 2 bases; junction bases outside the gene matches: 11. In germline, CDR1 is MDHEN, CDR2 SYDVKM. The TCR was taken from an adult in good health. V gene TRBV28 combines with J gene TRBJ2-3, with TRBD2 matching 7 bases. The starting material was peripheral blood, obtained on day 0 of AZD1222 vaccination. CDR3 nucleotides: TGTGCCAGCAGCCCCGGGGCTAGCGGAAACACAGATACGCAGTATTTT. This encodes CASSPGASGNTDTQYF. The whole variable domain, filled in from reference TRBV28 and TRBJ2-3, reads DVKVTQSSRYLVKRTGEKVFLECVQDMDHENMFWYRQDPGLGLRLIYFSYDVKMKEKGDIPEGYSVSREKKERFSLILESASTNQTSMYLCASSPGASGNTDTQYFGPGTRLTVL.